This T cell receptor beta chain appears in the sequencing data of a study of blood T cell repertoires in COVID-19. Sequencing used immunoSEQ multiplex PCR; TCRdb keeps in-frame clones, though not all of them. The data show 350,000 or so clones, roughly 87% seen once. CDR1 is DFQATT, CDR2 SNEGSKA, per germline (reference sequence). Trimming cost V 5 bases and J 2 bases, with 7 bases left between them. The CDR3 consists of 11 residues. The sequenced material came from peripheral blood. This chain joins TRBV20-1 and TRBJ2-7; D perhaps matches TRBD2 (6 bases). This receptor was taken from a woman aged 55-69 years with COVID-19, enrolled during active disease. The CDR3 is CSAGGTYEQYF. The CDR3 DNA reads TGCAGTGCTGGGGGGACCTACGAGCAGTACTTC.